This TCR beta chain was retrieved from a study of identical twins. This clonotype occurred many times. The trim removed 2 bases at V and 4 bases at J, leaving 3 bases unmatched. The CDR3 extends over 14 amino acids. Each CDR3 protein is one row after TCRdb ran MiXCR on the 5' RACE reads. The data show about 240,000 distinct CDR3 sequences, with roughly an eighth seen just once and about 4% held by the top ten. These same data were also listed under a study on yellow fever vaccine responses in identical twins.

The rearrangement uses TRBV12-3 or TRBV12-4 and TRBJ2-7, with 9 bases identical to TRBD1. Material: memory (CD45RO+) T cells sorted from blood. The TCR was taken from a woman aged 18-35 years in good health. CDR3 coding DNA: TGTGCCAGCAGTTTACAACAGGGGGCATACGAGCAGTACTTC. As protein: CASSLQQGAYEQYF.